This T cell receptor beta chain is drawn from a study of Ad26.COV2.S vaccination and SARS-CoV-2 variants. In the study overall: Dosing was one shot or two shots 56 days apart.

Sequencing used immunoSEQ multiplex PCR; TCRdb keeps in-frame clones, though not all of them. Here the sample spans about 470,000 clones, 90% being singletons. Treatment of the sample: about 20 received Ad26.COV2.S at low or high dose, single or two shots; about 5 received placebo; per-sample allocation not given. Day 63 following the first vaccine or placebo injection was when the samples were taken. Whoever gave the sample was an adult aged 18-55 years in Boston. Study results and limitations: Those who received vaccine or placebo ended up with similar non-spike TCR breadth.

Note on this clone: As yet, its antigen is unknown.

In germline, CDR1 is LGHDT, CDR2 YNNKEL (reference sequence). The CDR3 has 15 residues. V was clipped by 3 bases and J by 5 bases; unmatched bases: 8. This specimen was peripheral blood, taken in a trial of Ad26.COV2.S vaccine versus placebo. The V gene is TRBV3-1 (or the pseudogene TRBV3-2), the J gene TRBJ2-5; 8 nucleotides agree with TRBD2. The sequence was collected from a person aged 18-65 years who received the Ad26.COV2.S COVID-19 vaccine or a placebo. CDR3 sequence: CASSQSAGEWETQYF. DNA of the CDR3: TGTGCCAGCAGCCAGTCAGCGGGAGAGTGGGAGACCCAGTACTTC.